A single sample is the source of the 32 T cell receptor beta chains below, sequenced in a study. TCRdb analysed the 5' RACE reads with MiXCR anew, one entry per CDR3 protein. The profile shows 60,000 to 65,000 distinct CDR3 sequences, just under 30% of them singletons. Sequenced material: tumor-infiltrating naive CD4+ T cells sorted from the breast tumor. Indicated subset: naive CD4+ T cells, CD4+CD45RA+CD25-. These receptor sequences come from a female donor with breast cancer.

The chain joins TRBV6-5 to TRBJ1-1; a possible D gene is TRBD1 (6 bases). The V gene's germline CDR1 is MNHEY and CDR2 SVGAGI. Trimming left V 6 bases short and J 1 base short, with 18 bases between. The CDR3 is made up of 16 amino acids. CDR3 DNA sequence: TGTGCCAGCAGCCCGGGACACCCAGGCAGGAACACTGAAGCTTTCTTT. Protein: CASSPGHPGRNTEAFF.

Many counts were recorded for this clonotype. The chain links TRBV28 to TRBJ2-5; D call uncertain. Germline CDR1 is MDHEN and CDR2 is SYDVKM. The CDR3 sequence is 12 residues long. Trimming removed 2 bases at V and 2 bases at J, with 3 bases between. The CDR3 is CASSLRQETQYF. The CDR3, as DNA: TGTGCCAGCAGTTTACGGCAAGAGACCCAGTACTTC.

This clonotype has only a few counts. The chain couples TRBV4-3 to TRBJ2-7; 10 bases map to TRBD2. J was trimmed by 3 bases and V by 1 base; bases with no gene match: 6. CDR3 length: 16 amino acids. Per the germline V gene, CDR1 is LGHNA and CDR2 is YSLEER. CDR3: CASSQVASGRIYEQYF. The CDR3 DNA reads TGCGCCAGCAGCCAAGTGGCTAGCGGGAGAATCTACGAGCAGTACTTC.

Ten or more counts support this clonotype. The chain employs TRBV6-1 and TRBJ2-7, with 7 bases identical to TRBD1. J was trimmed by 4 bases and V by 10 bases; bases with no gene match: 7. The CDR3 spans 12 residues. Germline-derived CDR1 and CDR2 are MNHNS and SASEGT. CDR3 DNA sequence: TGTGCCACCGGGACAGATTATTACGAGCAGTACTTC. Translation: CATGTDYYEQYF.

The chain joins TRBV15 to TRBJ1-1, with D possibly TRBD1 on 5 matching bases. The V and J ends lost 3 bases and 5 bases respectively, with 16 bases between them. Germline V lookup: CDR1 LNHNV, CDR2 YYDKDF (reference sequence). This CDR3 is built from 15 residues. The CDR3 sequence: CATSSKAGGKTEAFF. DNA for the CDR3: TGTGCCACCAGCAGCAAAGCTGGGGGGAAGACTGAAGCTTTCTTT.

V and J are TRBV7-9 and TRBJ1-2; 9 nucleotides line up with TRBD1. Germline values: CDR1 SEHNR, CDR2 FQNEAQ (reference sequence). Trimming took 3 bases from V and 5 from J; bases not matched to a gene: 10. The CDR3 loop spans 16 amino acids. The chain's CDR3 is CASSLEQGTGSYGYTF. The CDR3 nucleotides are TGTGCCAGCAGCTTGGAGCAGGGGACAGGGTCTTATGGCTACACCTTC.

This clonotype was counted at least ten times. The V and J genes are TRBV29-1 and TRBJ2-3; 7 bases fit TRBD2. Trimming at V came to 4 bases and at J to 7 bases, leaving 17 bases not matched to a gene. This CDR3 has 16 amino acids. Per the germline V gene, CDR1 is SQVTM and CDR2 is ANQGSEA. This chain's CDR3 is CSVVYLAGDRRNTQYF. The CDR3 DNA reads TGCAGCGTTGTTTATCTGGCGGGAGACCGTCGGAATACGCAGTATTTT.

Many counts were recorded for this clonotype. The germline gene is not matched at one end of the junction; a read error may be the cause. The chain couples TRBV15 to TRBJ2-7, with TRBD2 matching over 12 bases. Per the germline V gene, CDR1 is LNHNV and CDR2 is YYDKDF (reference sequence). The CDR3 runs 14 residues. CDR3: CATSRDWTSGTRVF. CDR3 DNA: TGTGCCACCAGCAGAGATTGGACTAGCGGGACGAGAGTCTTC.

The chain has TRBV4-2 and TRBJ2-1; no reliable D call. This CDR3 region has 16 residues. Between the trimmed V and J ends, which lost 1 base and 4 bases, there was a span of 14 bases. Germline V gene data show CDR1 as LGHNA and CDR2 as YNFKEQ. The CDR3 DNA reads TGTGCCAGCAGCCAAGGTTCCAGCGATCTATACAATGAGCAGTTCTTC. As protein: CASSQGSSDLYNEQFF.

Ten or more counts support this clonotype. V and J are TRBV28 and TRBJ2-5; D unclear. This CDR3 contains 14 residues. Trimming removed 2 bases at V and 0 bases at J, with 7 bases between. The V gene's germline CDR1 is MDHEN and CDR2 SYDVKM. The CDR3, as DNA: TGTGCCAGCAGTTTAGTGGGCTACCAAGAGACCCAGTACTTC. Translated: CASSLVGYQETQYF.

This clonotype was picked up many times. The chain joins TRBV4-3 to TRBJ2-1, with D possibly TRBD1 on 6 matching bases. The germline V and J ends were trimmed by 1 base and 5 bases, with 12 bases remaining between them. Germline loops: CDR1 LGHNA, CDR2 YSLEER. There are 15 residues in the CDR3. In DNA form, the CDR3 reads TGCGCCAGCAGCCAAGGGGGACACTGGAACAATGAGCAGTTCTTC. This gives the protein CASSQGGHWNNEQFF.

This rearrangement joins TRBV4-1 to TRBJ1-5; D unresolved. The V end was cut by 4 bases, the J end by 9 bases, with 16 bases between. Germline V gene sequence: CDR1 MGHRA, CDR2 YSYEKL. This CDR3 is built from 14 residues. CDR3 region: CASSPYEGNWPQHF. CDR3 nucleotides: TGCGCCAGCAGCCCCTATGAGGGTAATTGGCCCCAGCATTTT.

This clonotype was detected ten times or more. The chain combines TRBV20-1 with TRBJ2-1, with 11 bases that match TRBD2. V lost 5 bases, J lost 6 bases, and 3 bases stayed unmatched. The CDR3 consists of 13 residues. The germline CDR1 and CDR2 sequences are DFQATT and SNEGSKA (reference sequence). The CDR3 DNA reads TGCAGTGCTCCGACTAGCGGGATCAATGAGCAGTTCTTC. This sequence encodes CSAPTSGINEQFF.

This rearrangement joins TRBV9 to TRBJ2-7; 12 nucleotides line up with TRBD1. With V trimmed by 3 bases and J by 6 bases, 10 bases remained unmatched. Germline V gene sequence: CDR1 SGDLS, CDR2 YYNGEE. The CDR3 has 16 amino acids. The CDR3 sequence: CASSAGTGGAMGEQYF. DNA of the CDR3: TGTGCCAGCAGCGCCGGGACAGGGGGCGCAATGGGCGAGCAGTACTTC.

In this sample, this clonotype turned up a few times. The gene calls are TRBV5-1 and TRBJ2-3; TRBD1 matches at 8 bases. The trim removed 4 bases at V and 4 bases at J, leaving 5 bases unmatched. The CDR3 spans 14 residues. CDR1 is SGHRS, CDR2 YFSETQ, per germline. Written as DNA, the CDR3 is TGCGCCAGCAGCCCCTCGACAGGGGCAGATACGCAGTATTTT. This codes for CASSPSTGADTQYF.

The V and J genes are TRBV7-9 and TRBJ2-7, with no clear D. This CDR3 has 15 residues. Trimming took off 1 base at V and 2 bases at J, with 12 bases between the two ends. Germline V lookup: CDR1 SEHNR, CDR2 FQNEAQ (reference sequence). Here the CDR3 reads CASSLGAGSPYEQYF. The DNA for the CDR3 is TGTGCCAGCAGCTTAGGGGCAGGTAGTCCCTACGAGCAGTACTTC.

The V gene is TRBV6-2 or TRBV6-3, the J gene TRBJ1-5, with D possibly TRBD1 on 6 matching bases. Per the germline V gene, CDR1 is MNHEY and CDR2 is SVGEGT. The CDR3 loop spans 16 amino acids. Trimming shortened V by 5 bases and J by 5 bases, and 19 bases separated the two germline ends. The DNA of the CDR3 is TGTGCCAGCAGTACCCAGGGGCAGGCCCCCGATCAGCCCCAGCATTTT. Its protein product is CASSTQGQAPDQPQHF.

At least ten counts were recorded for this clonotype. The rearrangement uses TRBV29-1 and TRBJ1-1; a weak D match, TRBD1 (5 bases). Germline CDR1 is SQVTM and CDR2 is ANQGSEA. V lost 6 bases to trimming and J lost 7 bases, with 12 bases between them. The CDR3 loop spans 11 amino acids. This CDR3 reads CSVPGGGEAFF. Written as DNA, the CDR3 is TGCAGCGTCCCGGGGGGTGGTGAAGCTTTCTTT.

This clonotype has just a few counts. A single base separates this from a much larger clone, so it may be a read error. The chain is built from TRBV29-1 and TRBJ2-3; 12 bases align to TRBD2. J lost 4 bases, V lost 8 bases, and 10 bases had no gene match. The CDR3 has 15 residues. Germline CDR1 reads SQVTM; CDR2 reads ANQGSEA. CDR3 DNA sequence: TGCAGCATTGTTCTAGCGGGAGGGCCAGCAGATACGCAGTATTTT. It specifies CSIVLAGGPADTQYF.

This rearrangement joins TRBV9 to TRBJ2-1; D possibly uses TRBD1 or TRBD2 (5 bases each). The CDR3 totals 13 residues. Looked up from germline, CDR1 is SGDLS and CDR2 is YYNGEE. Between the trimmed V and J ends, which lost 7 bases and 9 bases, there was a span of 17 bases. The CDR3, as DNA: TGTGCCAGCGGTCCCCCGGGGCGACGTGAGCAGTTCTTC. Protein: CASGPPGRREQFF.

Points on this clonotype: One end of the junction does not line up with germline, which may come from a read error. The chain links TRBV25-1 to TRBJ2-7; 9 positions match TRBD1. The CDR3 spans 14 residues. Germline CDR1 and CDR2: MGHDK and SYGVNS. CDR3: CTSSPGQGFYEQYF. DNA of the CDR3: TGTACCAGCAGTCCGGGACAGGGATTCTACGAGCAGTACTTC.

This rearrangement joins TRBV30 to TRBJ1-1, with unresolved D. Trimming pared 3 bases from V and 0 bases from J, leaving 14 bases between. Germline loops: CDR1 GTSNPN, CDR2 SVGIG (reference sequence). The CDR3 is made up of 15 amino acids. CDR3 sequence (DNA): TGTGCCTGGAGCTCTATAGAGCTCATGAACACTGAAGCTTTCTTT. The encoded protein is CAWSSIELMNTEAFF.

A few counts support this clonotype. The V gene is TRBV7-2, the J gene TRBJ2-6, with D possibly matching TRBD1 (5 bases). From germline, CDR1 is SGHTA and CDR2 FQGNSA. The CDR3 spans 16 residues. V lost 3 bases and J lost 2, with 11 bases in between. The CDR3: CASSFRVATGANVLTF. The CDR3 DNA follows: TGTGCCAGCAGCTTCAGGGTAGCAACTGGGGCCAACGTCCTGACTTTC.

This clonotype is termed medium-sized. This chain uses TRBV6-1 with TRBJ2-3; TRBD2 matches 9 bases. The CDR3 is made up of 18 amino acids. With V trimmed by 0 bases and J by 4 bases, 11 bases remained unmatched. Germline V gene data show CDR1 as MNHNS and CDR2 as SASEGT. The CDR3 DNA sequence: TGTGCCAGCAGTGAAGCGCAAAGCGGTAGCGGGAGAGCAGATACGCAGTATTTT. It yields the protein CASSEAQSGSGRADTQYF.

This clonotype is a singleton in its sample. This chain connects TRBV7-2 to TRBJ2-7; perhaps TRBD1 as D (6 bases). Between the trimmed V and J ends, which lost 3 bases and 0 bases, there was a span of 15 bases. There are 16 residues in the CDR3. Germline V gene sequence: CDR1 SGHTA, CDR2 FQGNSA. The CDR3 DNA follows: TGTGCCAGCAGCTTCTCGGTAGGACAGAGCTCCTACGAGCAGTACTTC. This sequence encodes CASSFSVGQSSYEQYF. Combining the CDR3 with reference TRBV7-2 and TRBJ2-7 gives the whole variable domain GAGVSQSPSNKVTEKGKDVELRCDPISGHTALYWYRQSLGQGLEFLIYFQGNSAPDKSGLPSDRFSAERTGGSVSTLTIQRTQQEDSAVYLCASSFSVGQSSYEQYFGPGTRLTVT.

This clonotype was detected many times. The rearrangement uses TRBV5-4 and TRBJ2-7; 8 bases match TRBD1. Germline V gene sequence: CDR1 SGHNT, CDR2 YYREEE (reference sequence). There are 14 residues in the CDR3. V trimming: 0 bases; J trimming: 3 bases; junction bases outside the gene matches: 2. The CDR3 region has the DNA TGTGCCAGCAGCTTGGCGGGGACAGGCTACGAGCAGTACTTC. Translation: CASSLAGTGYEQYF. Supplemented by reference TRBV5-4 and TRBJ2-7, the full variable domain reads ETGVTQSPTHLIKTRGQQVTLRCSSQSGHNTVSWYQQALGQGPQFIFQYYREEENGRGNFPPRFSGLQFPNYSSELNVNALELDDSALYLCASSLAGTGYEQYFGPGTRLTVT.

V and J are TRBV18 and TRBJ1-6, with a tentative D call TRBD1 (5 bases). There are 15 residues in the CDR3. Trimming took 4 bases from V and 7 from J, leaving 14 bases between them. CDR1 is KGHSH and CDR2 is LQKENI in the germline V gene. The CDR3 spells CASSQVQGKNSPLHF. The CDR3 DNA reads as TGTGCCAGCTCACAGGTGCAGGGAAAGAATTCACCCCTCCACTTT. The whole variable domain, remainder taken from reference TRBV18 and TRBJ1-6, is NAGVMQNPRHLVRRRGQEARLRCSPMKGHSHVYWYRQLPEEGLKFMVYLQKENIIDESGMPKERFSAEFPKEGPSILRIQQVVRGDSAAYFCASSQVQGKNSPLHFGNGTRLTVT.

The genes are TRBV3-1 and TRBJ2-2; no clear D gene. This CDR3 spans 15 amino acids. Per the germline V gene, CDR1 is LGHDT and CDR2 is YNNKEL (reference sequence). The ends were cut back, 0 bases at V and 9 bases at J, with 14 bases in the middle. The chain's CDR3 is CASSQDSNLGRELFF. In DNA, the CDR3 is TGTGCCAGCAGCCAAGACTCCAATCTGGGGAGGGAGCTGTTTTTT.

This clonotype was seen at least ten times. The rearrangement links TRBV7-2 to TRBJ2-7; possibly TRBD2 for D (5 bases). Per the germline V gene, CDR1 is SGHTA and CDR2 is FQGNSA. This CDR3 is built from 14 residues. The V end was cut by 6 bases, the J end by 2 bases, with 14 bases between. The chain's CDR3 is CASSPRTGTYEQYF. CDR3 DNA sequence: TGTGCCAGCAGTCCCCGAACCGGGACCTACGAGCAGTACTTC.

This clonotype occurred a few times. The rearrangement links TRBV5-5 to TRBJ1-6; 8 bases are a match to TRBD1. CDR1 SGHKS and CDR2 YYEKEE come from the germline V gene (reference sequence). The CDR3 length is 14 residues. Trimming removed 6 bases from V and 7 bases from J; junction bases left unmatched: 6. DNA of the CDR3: TGTGCCAGCACCTCCGACAGGGGAAATTCACCCCTCCACTTT. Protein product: CASTSDRGNSPLHF.

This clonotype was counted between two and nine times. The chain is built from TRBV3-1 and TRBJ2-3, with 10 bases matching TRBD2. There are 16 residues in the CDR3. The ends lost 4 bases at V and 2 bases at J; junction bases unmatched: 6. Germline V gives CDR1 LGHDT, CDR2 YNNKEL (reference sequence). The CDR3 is CASSREAGGSTDTQYF. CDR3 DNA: TGTGCCAGCAGCCGAGAAGCGGGAGGGTCCACAGATACGCAGTATTTT.

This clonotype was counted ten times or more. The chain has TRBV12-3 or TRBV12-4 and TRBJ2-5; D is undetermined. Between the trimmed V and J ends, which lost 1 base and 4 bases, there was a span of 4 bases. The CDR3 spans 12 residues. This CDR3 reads CASSLGAETQYF. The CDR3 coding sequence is TGTGCCAGCAGTTTAGGGGCAGAGACCCAGTACTTC.